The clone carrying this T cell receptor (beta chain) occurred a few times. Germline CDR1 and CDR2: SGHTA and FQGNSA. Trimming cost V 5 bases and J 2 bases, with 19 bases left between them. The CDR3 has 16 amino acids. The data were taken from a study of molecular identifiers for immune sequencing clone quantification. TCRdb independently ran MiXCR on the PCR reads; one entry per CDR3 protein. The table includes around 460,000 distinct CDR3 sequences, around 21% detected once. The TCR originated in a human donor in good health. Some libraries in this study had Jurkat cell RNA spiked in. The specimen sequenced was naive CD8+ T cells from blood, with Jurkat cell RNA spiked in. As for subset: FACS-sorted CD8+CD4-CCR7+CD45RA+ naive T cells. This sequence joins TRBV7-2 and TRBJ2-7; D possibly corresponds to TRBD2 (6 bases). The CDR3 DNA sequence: TGTGCCAGCAGCCCCACCCTGGGGGAGGAAACCTACGAGCAGTACTTC. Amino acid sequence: CASSPTLGEETYEQYF.